This note documents a single T cell receptor beta chain sequence. This clone's antigen is unknown. The record has no base qualities; no much larger clone is one base away. This sample stems from a study of Ad26.COV2.S vaccination and SARS-CoV-2 variants (dated by TCRdb to the early 2020s). The study in broad terms: Vaccine-arm donors came from COV1001, a multicentre, randomized, double-blind, placebo-controlled phase I-IIa trial of Ad26.COV2.S in healthy adults. Dosing of Ad26.COV2.S was intramuscular, at either 5x10^10 or 1x10^11 viral particles, delivered as one shot or as two shots spaced 56 days apart. The specificity and breadth of SARS-CoV-2-reactive T cell receptors after Ad26.COV2.S vaccination were assessed by TCRbeta repertoire sequencing. The TCR-sequenced set comprised around 32 samples: around 20 Ad26.COV2.S vaccine recipients, 5 placebo recipients and 8 SARS-CoV-2 convalescent individuals. Trial participants were randomized into five groups of five: low-dose or high-dose Ad26.COV2.S given once or twice, or placebo on both occasions. Investigators remained blinded to trial group allocation during experiments and outcome assessment. The investigation overall reported the following: Spike-specific TCR breadth was higher in Ad26.COV2.S recipients than in placebo recipients (P = 0.0014). Comparable non-spike TCR breadth was observed between vaccine and placebo recipients, consistent with only spike being contained in the vaccine. After vaccination, substantial breadth of spike-specific CD8+ and CD4+ T cell responses was reported. According to the authors, total T cell responses may have been underestimated by the TCR breadth and depth analyses. Comparing responses between vaccine doses or regimens was not something the study was powered to do.

In the paper's terms, the treatment or condition label means: approximately 18 received Ad26.COV2.S at low or high dose, single or two shots; roughly five received placebo; per-sample allocation not given. For vaccine and placebo recipients, repertoires were sequenced using samples collected on day 63 after the first injection. In Cohort 1b, 25 to 30 adults aged 18-55 years were enrolled at a single site in Boston, USA, between 29 July and 7 August 2020. Ad26.COV2.S consisted of a replication-incompetent adenovirus type 26 vector by which a prefusion-stabilized SARS-CoV-2 spike protein from the original Wuhan strain was expressed. Compared with germline, V lacks 5 bases and J lacks 8 bases; bases without a gene match: 4. According to the germline V gene, CDR1 reads MNHEY and CDR2 reads SVGEGT. The CDR3 sequence holds 13 residues, the cysteine and phenylalanine included. Only the CDR3 part of the read is kept: 39 bases, read in frame from the first base.

The immunoSEQ Assay was used to sequence TCRbeta CDR3 regions. After extraction, genomic DNA underwent amplification by bias-controlled multiplex PCR, followed by high-throughput sequencing. The authors' pipeline ran thus. Collapsing and filtering of sequences were performed to quantify the absolute abundance of each unique TCRbeta CDR3 region. T cell fraction was estimated by normalizing TCRbeta template counts to usable DNA, with usable DNA measured through amplification of reference genes found in all nucleated cells. Repertoire TCRs were annotated as SARS-CoV-2-specific when V gene, CDR3 amino acid sequence and J gene were exactly matched to a known reactive TCR set. The reference SARS-CoV-2 TCR set was obtained from MIRA and was filtered for enrichment in COVID-19-positive ImmuneCODE repertoires, whereby public or cross-reactive TCRs were removed. Drawing on the MIRA antigens, annotated TCRs were analysed further at the level of specific ORF or position within ORF. Depth was the summed frequency of annotated unique rearrangements, while breadth was defined as annotated unique rearrangements over total unique productive rearrangements. TCR breadth was compared between groups using two-sided Wilcoxon rank-sum tests. As stored in TCRdb, this immuneACCESS dataset retains in-frame rearrangements with V and J assigned. A fraction of the clones does not appear; measured against another copy, unresolved V genes explain less than half of the discrepancy, and the remainder lacks a known reason. V, J and clone size are taken as reported in that table, and D and trimming were inferred from the DNA itself. The sample table holds some 290,000 clones, of which about 86% were seen once. The ten largest account for 1.9% of the sample.

This sequence uses TRBV6-2 or TRBV6-3 and TRBJ1-3, and TRBD1 matches 9 of the central bases. This TCR was recovered from a person aged 18-65 years who received the Ad26.COV2.S COVID-19 vaccine or a placebo. Sequenced here: peripheral blood, sampled in a trial of Ad26.COV2.S vaccine versus placebo. Here the CDR3 is given as CASSPQGADTIYF. The DNA reads as follows: TGTGCCAGCAGTCCACAGGGGGCGGACACCATATATTTT.